This is a list of T cell receptor beta chains from one sample in a study of blood T cell repertoires in COVID-19. Assay used: immunoSEQ multiplex PCR; TCRdb lists only in-frame clones, some missing. The sample has about 85,000 clones, just over 85% seen once; the top ten hold more than 4.5%. Sequences were obtained from peripheral blood. These TCRs come from an elderly woman with acute or convalescent COVID-19. CDR3s include the opening cysteine and the closing phenylalanine or tryptophan. The order of the fields is clone size, D gene, J gene, V gene, CDR3 protein, CDR3 DNA. A D gene is named only where the DNA matches it firmly. Part of the rows lack a size; the others show once, few, many or a class for expanded clones.

>.|TRBD2|TRBJ2-7|TRBV6-2/TRBV6-3
CASNPGTSGAFTYEQYF
TGTGCCAGCAACCCCGGGACTAGCGGGGCCTTTACCTACGAGCAGTACTTC
>.|TRBD1|TRBJ1-1|TRBV10-3
CAISESRGQGQTEAFF
TGTGCCATCAGTGAGTCGAGGGGACAGGGGCAGACTGAAGCTTTCTTT
>.|TRBD1|TRBJ2-7|TRBV7-2
CASSTRSGTDEQYF
TGTGCCAGCAGCACTCGATCCGGGACAGATGAGCAGTACTTC
>.|TRBD1|TRBJ1-4|TRBV7-9
CASSPGTGEEKLFF
TGTGCCAGCAGCCCCGGGACAGGGGAAGAAAAACTGTTTTTT
>.|TRBD2|TRBJ2-7|TRBV7-3
CASSLMGEGPYEQYF
TGTGCCAGCAGCTTAATGGGGGAGGGCCCCTACGAGCAGTACTTC
>.|TRBD2|TRBJ2-1|TRBV11-2
CASSSGTSGNNEQFF
TGTGCCAGCAGCTCCGGGACTAGCGGCAACAATGAGCAGTTCTTC
>.|TRBD1|TRBJ1-2|TRBV9
CASSPTGPLYGYTF
TGTGCCAGCAGCCCGACAGGGCCTCTCTATGGCTACACCTTC
>.|TRBD1|TRBJ1-2|TRBV7-3
CASSPTGGGGYTF
TGTGCCAGCAGCCCGACAGGGGGGGGTGGCTACACCTTC
>.|TRBD1|TRBJ1-1|TRBV19
CASMTGWTEAFF
TGTGCCAGTATGACAGGGTGGACTGAAGCTTTCTTT
>few|.|TRBJ2-2|TRBV5-1
CASSQAWGGQNTGELFF
TGCGCCAGCAGCCAAGCTTGGGGCGGACAGAACACCGGGGAGCTGTTTTTT
>.|.|TRBJ2-1|TRBV6-5
CASSLQGSYNEQFF
TGTGCCAGCAGTCTACAGGGTTCCTACAATGAGCAGTTCTTC
>.|.|TRBJ2-5|TRBV5-4
CASSLQGSAETQYF
TGTGCCAGCAGCTTGCAGGGTTCGGCAGAGACCCAGTACTTC
>.|.|TRBJ2-7|TRBV5-4
CASSPRRDRYEQYF
TGTGCCAGCAGCCCACGGAGGGACCGATACGAGCAGTACTTC
>.|.|TRBJ1-6|TRBV30
CAWSGSSSYNSPLHF
TGTGCCTGGAGTGGATCGAGCTCCTATAATTCACCCCTCCACTTT
>.|.|TRBJ2-7|TRBV5-4
CASSFVSSPYEQYF
TGTGCCAGCAGCTTTGTAAGCTCCCCCTACGAGCAGTACTTC
>.|.|TRBJ1-1|TRBV30
CAWSDFRGNTEAFF
TGTGCCTGGAGCGACTTTAGGGGGAACACTGAAGCTTTCTTT
>.|.|TRBJ2-3|TRBV12-2
CASRLVVKRVGTDTQYF
TGTGCAAGTCGCTTAGTAGTGAAGCGAGTCGGCACAGATACGCAGTATTTT